Each of the 13 T cell receptor beta chains below was sequenced from the same sample in a study of T cells in Graves' hyperthyroidism and ophthalmopathy. RNA transcripts served as the template for amplifying TCR beta CDR3 regions. The HTBI primer set drove a first-round RT-PCR of the TCR CDR3. TCRdb recomputed calls from the multiplex PCR reads with MiXCR, one row per CDR3 protein. The data contain hundreds of thousands of distinct CDR3 sequences, roughly 46% of them singletons. The specimen was peripheral blood or thyroid tissue (not recorded which). The receptors come from a woman aged 18 to 35 with Graves' hyperthyroidism.

Regarding this clonotype: Given the absence of the conserved phenylalanine or tryptophan at the CDR3 end, a read error is likely. The V and J genes are TRBV2 and TRBJ1-2; 7 positions match TRBD1. Germline V gives CDR1 SNHLY, CDR2 FYNNEI. There are 13 residues in the CDR3. The V segment lost 2 bases and the J segment 6 bases; nucleotides outside the gene matches: 3. The CDR3 here is CASSETGVDGYTL. CDR3 DNA: TGTGCCAGCAGTGAAACAGGGGTGGATGGCTACACCCTC.

The genes are TRBV2 and TRBJ1-4; 7 nucleotides line up with TRBD1. The CDR3 is 17 amino acids. Per the germline V gene, CDR1 is SNHLY and CDR2 is FYNNEI. The ends lost 4 bases at V and 2 bases at J; junction bases unmatched: 10. CDR3 nucleotide sequence: TGTGCCAGCAGTGCCCAGACAGGGCTCAGGACTAATGAAAAACTGTTTTTT. Protein sequence: CASSAQTGLRTNEKLFF.

This clonotype was counted between two and nine times. At one of its ends the junction is not consistent with the germline gene, which may arise from a read error. The rearrangement joins TRBV24-1 to TRBJ1-4; the D is unclear. The CDR3 spans 16 residues. Germline V gene data show CDR1 as KGHDR and CDR2 as SFDVKD. DNA of the CDR3: TGTGCCACCAGTGATTCCGCCGGACCGCTTAATGAAAGACTGTTTTTT. The encoded protein is CATSDSAGPLNERLFF.

V usage is TRBV15 and J usage is TRBJ2-3, with TRBD2 matching over 11 bases. The CDR3 loop spans 15 amino acids. V shed 5 bases and J 2 bases; nucleotides not matched to a gene: 3. Germline V gene lookup returns CDR1 LNHNV and CDR2 YYDKDF (reference sequence). CDR3 loop: CATSLAGGFTDTQYF. The CDR3 region has the DNA TGTGCCACCAGCCTAGCGGGAGGATTCACAGATACGCAGTATTTT.

The J gene is TRBJ2-7, the V gene TRBV19, with 12 bases aligning to TRBD2. V lost 4 bases, J lost 1 base, and 8 bases stayed unmatched. Germline V gene lookup returns CDR1 LNHDA and CDR2 SQIVND (reference sequence). The CDR3 contains 17 residues. CDR3 in amino acids: CASSRTRLAGDSYEQYF. The CDR3 region has the DNA TGTGCCAGTAGTAGAACGAGACTAGCGGGAGATTCCTACGAGCAGTACTTC. The complete variable domain, with remaining parts taken from reference TRBV19 and TRBJ2-7, reads DGGITQSPKYLFRKEGQNVTLSCEQNLNHDAMYWYRQDPGQGLRLIYYSQIVNDFQKGDIAEGYSVSREKKESFPLTVTSAQKNPTAFYLCASSRTRLAGDSYEQYFGPGTRLTVT.

This clonotype was seen a few times. The chain uses TRBV20-1 and TRBJ1-6; 7 bases align to TRBD1. J was trimmed by 2 bases and V by 6 bases; bases with no gene match: 4. Germline assignment: CDR1 DFQATT and CDR2 SNEGSKA (reference sequence). The CDR3 consists of 14 residues. This CDR3 reads CSARQGAYNSPLHF. The CDR3 nucleotides read TGCAGTGCCCGCCAGGGGGCCTATAATTCACCCCTCCACTTT.

Note on this clonotype: The junction departs from the called germline gene at one end, perhaps through a read error. This chain links TRBV19 with TRBJ1-1, with 8 bases lining up with TRBD1. The CDR3 sequence is 16 residues long. The germline V gene has CDR1 LNHDA and CDR2 SQIVND (reference sequence). The CDR3 loop is CASSMLRGQGSSEVFF. CDR3 DNA: TGTGCCAGTAGTATGTTGCGTGGACAGGGATCGTCTGAAGTTTTCTTT. The full variable domain, rest sourced from reference TRBV19 and TRBJ1-1, is DGGITQSPKYLFRKEGQNVTLSCEQNLNHDAMYWYRQDPGQGLRLIYYSQIVNDFQKGDIAEGYSVSREKKESFPLTVTSAQKNPTAFYLCASSMLRGQGSSEVFFGQGTRLTVV.

The chain employs TRBV29-1 and TRBJ2-5; TRBD1 matches 10 bases. The CDR3 spans 13 residues. The ends lost 8 bases at V and 4 bases at J; junction bases unmatched: 7. Germline CDR1 SQVTM, CDR2 ANQGSEA. This CDR3 is CSILTGGGETQYF. The CDR3 bases are TGCAGCATCCTGACAGGGGGCGGAGAGACCCAGTACTTC.

Comment on this clonotype: One junction end disagrees with the germline gene, perhaps due to a read error. The chain couples TRBV7-7 to TRBJ2-5; a weak D match, TRBD2 (5 bases). The CDR3 runs 15 residues. Germline V gives CDR1 SSHAT, CDR2 FNYEAQ (reference sequence). The DNA of the CDR3 is TGTGCCTGCAGCCTCGGACTGGGTGTCCAAGAGACCCAGTACTTC. It specifies CACSLGLGVQETQYF.

The table lists this clonotype with many counts. V usage is TRBV6-6 and J usage is TRBJ2-5; tentatively, D is TRBD2 (5 bases). This CDR3 has 12 amino acids. Germline CDR1 and CDR2: MNHNY and SVGAGI (reference sequence). The ends were cut back, 2 bases at V and 7 bases at J, with 8 bases in the middle. The CDR3 reads CASSYPRGTQYF. CDR3 nucleotide sequence: TGTGCCAGCAGTTACCCTCGGGGGACCCAGTACTTC.

The chain couples TRBV20-1 to TRBJ1-1; 9 bases match TRBD1. Germline loops: CDR1 DFQATT, CDR2 SNEGSKA (reference sequence). J lost 0 bases, V lost 3 bases, and 5 bases had no gene match. The CDR3 covers 15 residues. CDR3 sequence: CSASRDRVVNTEAFF. The CDR3 DNA reads TGCAGTGCTAGCCGGGACAGGGTGGTGAACACTGAAGCTTTCTTT.

A word on this clonotype: A much more abundant neighbour one base away suggests this may be a read error. The chain joins TRBV7-8 to TRBJ1-4, with D hard to call. CDR1 and CDR2 from the germline V gene are SGHVS and FQNEAQ. The CDR3 has 14 residues. The CDR3 spells CTSSRPQEVEKLFF. The CDR3 DNA reads as TGTACCAGCAGCCGTCCCCAGGAAGTTGAAAAACTGTTTTTT.

In its sample, this clonotype was seen many times. V and J are TRBV10-3 and TRBJ2-7; D may match TRBD1 or TRBD2 (5 bases each). Germline CDR1 reads ENHRY; CDR2 reads SYGVKD. The CDR3 covers 14 residues. V lost 1 base, J lost 4 bases, and 11 bases lay in between. The CDR3 DNA reads TGTGCCATCAGTGAGTTGGGGGAGACATACGAGCAGTACTTC. Protein: CAISELGETYEQYF.